These T cell receptor beta chains were read from a single sample in a study of radiotherapy plus CTLA-4 blockade in lung cancer. Sequencing was performed with immunoSEQ multiplex PCR; in TCRdb, only in-frame clones are kept and a portion is missing. The data contain 25,000 to 35,000 clones, roughly four fifths of them singletons. Material: peripheral blood, obtained from a patient treated with radiotherapy plus ipilimumab. The receptors come from a human donor with non-small cell lung cancer that progressed on radiotherapy plus ipilimumab. CDR3s include the opening cysteine and the closing phenylalanine or tryptophan. D genes are given only for firm matches. Clone sizes are given selectively: once, few, many, or a class where the clone is expanded.

.	TRBJ2-7	TRBD2	TRBV7-2	CASSPTSGGRFTEQYF	TGTGCCAGCAGCCCAACTAGCGGGGGTCGATTCACCGAGCAGTACTTC
.	TRBJ2-3	.	TRBV5-5	CASSLIGGVSSTDTQYF	TGTGCCAGCAGCTTGATAGGAGGTGTTTCTAGCACAGATACGCAGTATTTT
.	TRBJ1-2	TRBD1	TRBV5-5	CASSPPGTAYYTF	TGTGCCAGCAGTCCGCCCGGGACAGCCTACTACACCTTC
few	TRBJ2-7	.	TRBV19	CASSIGGFSYEQYF	TGTGCCAGTAGTATTGGGGGGTTCTCCTACGAGCAGTACTTC
.	TRBJ1-6	TRBD1	TRBV5-1	CASSIGTGGDSPLHF	TGCGCCAGCAGCATAGGGACAGGGGGGGATTCACCCCTCCACTTT
.	TRBJ1-1	TRBD1	TRBV5-1	CASSLRPQGQGNTEAFF	TGCGCCAGCAGCTTGCGGCCCCAGGGACAGGGGAACACTGAAGCTTTCTTT
.	TRBJ2-2	TRBD1	TRBV10-1	CASSGATGQGSTGELFF	TGCGCCAGCAGTGGGGCTACGGGACAGGGTTCGACCGGGGAGCTGTTTTTT
.	TRBJ2-2	TRBD1	TRBV5-1	CASSLGTRGQIAGELFF	TGCGCCAGCAGCTTGGGGACCAGGGGGCAAATAGCCGGGGAGCTGTTTTTT
.	TRBJ2-7	.	TRBV11-2	CASSLGPGSEQYF	TGTGCCAGCAGCTTAGGTCCTGGTAGCGAGCAGTACTTC
.	TRBJ1-5	.	TRBV28	CASSFRQDNQPQHF	TGTGCCAGCAGTTTTAGACAGGACAATCAGCCCCAGCATTTT